The next 21 T cell receptor beta chains were all read from a single sample in a study of OX40 agonist ivuxolimab in advanced cancers. Some clones are missing from TCRdb's copy, which holds only in-frame ones; the method was immunoSEQ multiplex PCR. This sample has more than 35,000 clones, with 85% to 90% found just once. Here the sequenced sample was CD4+ or CD8+ T cells sorted from blood, taken in a trial of the OX40 agonist ivuxolimab. The receptors come from an adult with an advanced solid tumor such as melanoma, head and neck, liver or kidney cancer.

This chain uses TRBV7-2 with TRBJ1-5; D is perhaps TRBD1 (5 bases). Germline-derived CDR1 and CDR2 are SGHTA and FQGNSA. The CDR3 extends over 16 amino acids. V was shortened by 2 bases and J by 3 bases, with 14 bases between the two germline ends. The chain's CDR3 is CASSLQGPYLNQPQHF. CDR3 nucleotides: TGTGCCAGCAGCTTACAGGGCCCATACCTCAATCAGCCCCAGCATTTT.

The chain uses TRBV4-1 and TRBJ1-1, with D possibly being TRBD1 (6 bases). Germline lookup yields CDR1 MGHRA and CDR2 YSYEKL. The CDR3 has 15 amino acids. V lost 4 bases to trimming and J lost 8 bases, with 20 bases between them. CDR3 amino acids: CASSPRSGGPTEAFF. As DNA, the CDR3 is TGCGCCAGCAGCCCTCGCTCCGGGGGCCCGACCGAAGCTTTCTTT.

Note on this clone: One end of the junction fails to match germline, which may point to a read error. The V gene is TRBV6-5, the J gene TRBJ2-7; 8 bases are shared with TRBD1. The CDR3 runs to 14 residues. CDR1 and CDR2 (germline): MNHEY, SVGAGI. The CDR3, as DNA: TGTGCCAGCGGTTACCAACAGGGGGTTTACGAGCAGTACTTC. Translation: CASGYQQGVYEQYF.

The chain couples TRBV7-2 to TRBJ1-3; D is perhaps TRBD1 (6 bases). This CDR3 is built from 16 residues. The germline CDR1 and CDR2 sequences are SGHTA and FQGNSA. V lost 7 bases and J lost 1, with 17 bases in between. The chain's CDR3 is CASTYDSGTSGNTIYF. In DNA form, the CDR3 reads TGTGCCAGCACCTACGATAGCGGGACATCTGGAAACACCATATATTTT.

The CDR3 loop reads CASSSGPSAAEAFF. CDR3 in DNA: TGTGCCAGCAGTAGTGGACCCTCCGCGGCTGAAGCTTTCTTT. The chain carries TRBV6-1 and TRBJ1-1; D ambiguous. The CDR3 is made up of 14 amino acids. Trimming shortened V by 5 bases and J by 6 bases, and 16 bases separated the two germline ends. The V gene's germline CDR1 is MNHNS and CDR2 SASEGT.

J is TRBJ2-7 and V is TRBV27; 7 bases fit TRBD1. CDR1 is MNHEY and CDR2 is SMNVEV in the germline V gene (reference sequence). V was clipped by 6 bases and J by 7 bases; unmatched bases: 15. The CDR3 loop spans 15 amino acids. The DNA for the CDR3 is TGTGCCAGCAGCTTAAGTACCCGACAGGGTGGGGAGCAGTACTTC. It is translated as CASSLSTRQGGEQYF.

This chain uses TRBV5-1 with TRBJ1-4; no definite D call. This CDR3 spans 14 amino acids. V shed 1 base and J shed 8 bases, with 12 bases lying between them. Germline CDR1 SGHRS, CDR2 YFSETQ. The CDR3 protein is CASSLSELGEKLFF. CDR3 sequence (DNA): TGCGCCAGCAGCTTGAGTGAGCTGGGAGAAAAACTGTTTTTT.

The chain couples TRBV4-3 to TRBJ2-3, with 15 positions matching TRBD2. The V segment lost 1 base and the J segment 4 bases; nucleotides outside the gene matches: 0. From germline, CDR1 is LGHNA and CDR2 YSLEER. There are 16 residues in the CDR3. CDR3 nucleotides: TGCGCCAGCAGCCAAGGGACTAGCGGGGGGGCAGATACGCAGTATTTT. This gives the protein CASSQGTSGGADTQYF.

The chain uses TRBV19 and TRBJ1-1; D is possibly TRBD1 (6 bases). Trimming removed 0 bases from V and 7 bases from J, with 9 bases in between. Germline CDR1 LNHDA, CDR2 SQIVND (reference sequence). The CDR3 totals 13 residues. This CDR3 reads CASSIEGRGEAFF. The CDR3, as DNA: TGTGCCAGTAGTATAGAGGGCAGGGGTGAAGCTTTCTTT. Combining the CDR3 with reference TRBV19 and TRBJ1-1 gives the whole variable domain DGGITQSPKYLFRKEGQNVTLSCEQNLNHDAMYWYRQDPGQGLRLIYYSQIVNDFQKGDIAEGYSVSREKKESFPLTVTSAQKNPTAFYLCASSIEGRGEAFFGQGTRLTVV.

This clone was recorded a few times. The V call is TRBV10-3, the J call TRBJ2-7, with 11 bases matching TRBD1. Per germline, CDR1 ENHRY and CDR2 SYGVKD. The length of the CDR3 is 13 residues. V was clipped by 6 bases and J by 5 bases; unmatched bases: 3. This CDR3 is CAISTGQGDEQYF. The CDR3 DNA reads TGTGCCATCAGCACGGGACAGGGGGACGAGCAGTACTTC.

The chain links TRBV5-1 to TRBJ2-7; possible D gene TRBD2, 5 bases. The CDR3 loop spans 11 amino acids. The germline CDR1 and CDR2 sequences are SGHRS and YFSETQ. V was cut by 4 bases and J by 3 bases, with 5 bases left in between. CDR3 region: CASSGGYEQYF. CDR3 sequence (DNA): TGCGCCAGCAGCGGAGGCTACGAGCAGTACTTC.

The chain has TRBV6-6 and TRBJ1-5; perhaps TRBD1 as D (6 bases). Germline CDR1 reads MNHNY; CDR2 reads SVGAGI (reference sequence). The V and J ends lost 5 bases and 5 bases respectively, with 13 bases between them. The CDR3 is made up of 14 amino acids. The CDR3 DNA sequence: TGTGCCAGCAGTATGGACAGCAAAGATCAGCCCCAGCATTTT. It translates to CASSMDSKDQPQHF.

This clone was seen only once. The rearrangement links TRBV4-1 to TRBJ2-5, with TRBD2 identical over 12 bases. The J call may be faulty, since TRBJ2-7 better matches the DNA end. This CDR3 has 15 residues. The germline gives CDR1 MGHRA, CDR2 YSYEKL. The CDR3 DNA follows: TGCGCCAGCAGCCAACCGGGACTAGCGGGCGACGAGCAGTACTTC. Translated, it gives CASSQPGLAGDEQYF.

The chain is built from TRBV18 and TRBJ2-7; tentatively, D is TRBD2 (5 bases). The germline V and J ends were trimmed by 6 bases and 0 bases, with 12 bases remaining between them. The CDR3 extends over 14 amino acids. Germline V CDR1 and CDR2: KGHSH, LQKENI. CDR3 nucleotide sequence: TGTGCCAGCTCCCGGACGGGGAGCTCCTACGAGCAGTACTTC. Its protein product is CASSRTGSSYEQYF.

The rearrangement links TRBV6-1 to TRBJ1-6; possibly TRBD1 for D (6 bases). Trimming cost V 3 bases and J 3 bases, with 12 bases left between them. CDR3 size: 16 residues. Germline loops: CDR1 MNHNS, CDR2 SASEGT. The CDR3 here is CASSDRGTYYNSPLHF. In DNA, the CDR3 is TGTGCCAGCAGTGACAGGGGAACATACTATAATTCACCCCTCCACTTT.

The CDR3 DNA is TGTGCCAGCAGCTTCAACAGGGGACGAGAGCAGTTCTTC. Residues: CASSFNRGREQFF. The gene calls are TRBV7-3 and TRBJ2-1, with 7 nucleotides matching TRBD1. This CDR3 comprises 13 residues. Per germline, CDR1 SGHTA and CDR2 FQGTGA. V was pared by 3 bases and J by 10 bases, with 6 bases of the junction left unmatched.

This chain links TRBV11-1 with TRBJ1-1; D is perhaps TRBD1 (6 bases). Germline V gene sequence: CDR1 SGHAT, CDR2 FQDESV (reference sequence). CDR3 length: 12 residues. The V and J ends lost 8 bases and 12 bases respectively, with 19 bases between them. The CDR3 spells CASGGPLRKTFF. The CDR3 bases are TGTGCCAGCGGGGGGCCCCTCCGGAAGACTTTCTTT.

The chain combines TRBV4-1 with TRBJ1-2; possible D gene TRBD1, 5 bases. The CDR3 totals 15 residues. V shed 1 base and J shed 1 base, with 10 bases lying between them. In germline, CDR1 is MGHRA, CDR2 YSYEKL. CDR3 protein: CASSQGDQLNYGYTF. The CDR3 DNA sequence: TGCGCCAGCAGCCAAGGGGACCAACTTAACTATGGCTACACCTTC.

This sequence joins TRBV2 and TRBJ2-6, with 10 bases lining up with TRBD2. Trimming removed 7 bases from V and 0 bases from J; junction bases left unmatched: 6. This CDR3 comprises 17 residues. CDR1 and CDR2 from the germline V gene are SNHLY and FYNNEI. The CDR3 coding sequence is TGTGCCAGCACCCTTAGCGGGGGGCGCTCTGGGGCCAACGTCCTGACTTTC. Translated, it gives CASTLSGGRSGANVLTF.

A single count supports this clone. The rearrangement uses TRBV10-3 and TRBJ1-1; TRBD1 might be the D (6 bases). Trimming left V 1 base short and J 6 bases short, with 15 bases between. Looked up from germline, CDR1 is ENHRY and CDR2 is SYGVKD. The CDR3 length is 15 residues. This chain's CDR3 is CAISEYRGGGPEAFF. The CDR3 coding sequence is TGTGCCATCAGTGAGTACAGAGGGGGAGGTCCTGAAGCTTTCTTT.

The chain combines TRBV5-8 with TRBJ1-5; unclear D gene. This CDR3 has 15 amino acids. V gave up 0 bases and J gave up 5 bases, with 12 bases separating them. The germline V gene has CDR1 SGHTS and CDR2 YDEGEE. CDR3 sequence: CASSLGVGSDQPQHF. The CDR3, as DNA: TGTGCCAGCAGCTTGGGGGTGGGGTCAGATCAGCCCCAGCATTTT.